The 6 T cell receptor beta chains below come from one sample, sequenced in a study of OX40 agonist ivuxolimab in advanced cancers. The table came from immunoSEQ multiplex PCR; TCRdb's copy has only in-frame clones and leaves some out. The table shows tens of thousands of clones, with roughly 90% occurring only once. The source was CD4+ or CD8+ T cells sorted from blood, collected in a trial of the OX40 agonist ivuxolimab. These receptors were taken from an adult with an advanced solid tumor such as melanoma, head and neck, liver or kidney cancer.

The chain combines TRBV6-4 with TRBJ1-1; D unclear. The V and J ends lost 4 bases and 1 base respectively, with 7 bases between them. CDR3 size: 13 residues. CDR1 MRHNA and CDR2 SNTAGT come from the germline V gene. In DNA, the CDR3 is TGTGCCAGCAGTGTGGGGTCGAACACTGAAGCTTTCTTT. This encodes CASSVGSNTEAFF.

The rearrangement links TRBV6-4 to TRBJ1-3, with 10 bases fitting TRBD1. CDR3 length: 16 residues. Germline CDR1 and CDR2: MRHNA and SNTAGT. V was pared by 5 bases and J by 3 bases, with 7 bases of the junction left unmatched. The CDR3, as DNA: TGTGCCAGCAGTCCTGACAGGGGGCGAAGTGGAAACACCATATATTTT. Translation: CASSPDRGRSGNTIYF.

This sequence joins TRBV18 and TRBJ2-1; 9 positions match TRBD1. Germline V gives CDR1 KGHSH, CDR2 LQKENI. The V gene end was trimmed by 3 bases and the J gene end by 5 bases; junction bases not matched to a gene: 20. This CDR3 region has 20 residues. The CDR3 nucleotides are TGTGCCAGCTCACCCGGGACAGGGTCGGACCCTCCAACCCCCGACAATGAGCAGTTCTTC. Protein sequence: CASSPGTGSDPPTPDNEQFF.

The chain combines TRBV1 with TRBJ1-2; the listed D gene, TRBD1, was not tested against the DNA. TRBV1 constitutes a pseudogene. This CDR3 is built from 16 residues. Here the CDR3 reads CTSSLTQGSRLYGYTF. The CDR3 DNA is TGCACCAGCAGTTTAACCCAGGGGTCCCGACTCTATGGCTACACCTTC.

The chain employs TRBV15 and TRBJ2-5; D call uncertain. This CDR3 contains 13 residues. Trimming pared 8 bases from V and 5 bases from J, leaving 15 bases between. From germline, CDR1 is LNHNV and CDR2 YYDKDF (reference sequence). Here the CDR3 DNA reads TGTGCCACCTCCGACCAGAACGCGGAGACCCAGTACTTC. This sequence encodes CATSDQNAETQYF.

The chain carries TRBV9 and TRBJ2-7; perhaps TRBD1 as D (6 bases). This CDR3 has 13 amino acids. CDR1 SGDLS and CDR2 YYNGEE come from the germline V gene. Trimming removed 5 bases at V and 5 bases at J, with 14 bases between. CDR3 DNA sequence: TGTGCCAGCAGTATCGACAGGCTCCACGAGCAGTACTTC. Its translation: CASSIDRLHEQYF.